A single sample is the source of the 8 T cell receptor beta chains below, sequenced in a study of cytomegalovirus exposure and HLA in healthy donors. The data were produced by immunoSEQ multiplex PCR, yet TCRdb's version contains in-frame clones alone and is incomplete. The sample includes around 220,000 clones, around 80% of them seen just once. The sequencing input was PBMCs. These TCRs come from a woman in her 30s in good health and CMV-seropositive.

The rearrangement links TRBV6-5 to TRBJ1-5; TRBD1 is a possible D gene (6 bases). CDR1 MNHEY and CDR2 SVGAGI come from the germline V gene. The CDR3 length is 15 residues. Trimming pared 3 bases from V and 2 bases from J, leaving 11 bases between. The chain's CDR3 is CASSYSRGGNQPQHF. The DNA of the CDR3 is TGTGCCAGCAGTTATTCGAGGGGGGGCAATCAGCCCCAGCATTTT.

This chain joins TRBV30 and TRBJ2-2; no firm D call. CDR3 length: 13 amino acids. Trimming took off 0 bases at V and 7 bases at J, with 9 bases between the two ends. CDR1 GTSNPN and CDR2 SVGIG come from the germline V gene (reference sequence). The CDR3 loop reads CAWSVSGFGELFF. CDR3 bases: TGTGCCTGGAGTGTATCTGGATTCGGGGAGCTGTTTTTT. The variable domain in full, with the rest retrieved from reference TRBV30 and TRBJ2-2, is SQTIHQWPATLVQPVGSPLSLECTVEGTSNPNLYWYRQAAGRGLQLLFYSVGIGQISSEVPQNLSASRPQDRQFILSSKKLLLSDSGFYLCAWSVSGFGELFFGEGSRLTVL.

This chain joins TRBV29-1 and TRBJ1-5, with 7 bases fitting TRBD1. Unmatched junction bases numbered 10, after V lost 7 bases and J lost 4 bases. There are 14 residues in the CDR3. Germline CDR1 is SQVTM and CDR2 is ANQGSEA. The CDR3 DNA is TGCAGCGCCCAAGAGGGGGCGGGTAATCAGCCCCAGCATTTT. It yields the protein CSAQEGAGNQPQHF.

The sample holds one count of this clone. The CDR3 region has the DNA TGTGCCAGCAGCGCCGGGACAGGGTACAATGAGCAGTTCTTC. Amino acid sequence: CASSAGTGYNEQFF. The chain has TRBV9 and TRBJ2-1, with TRBD1 matching over 9 bases. The CDR3 sequence is 14 residues long. Germline lookup yields CDR1 SGDLS and CDR2 YYNGEE. Trimming at V came to 3 bases and at J to 4 bases, leaving 2 bases not matched to a gene.

This clone was counted at least ten times. This sequence joins TRBV19 and TRBJ1-2; D remains unclear. CDR1 is LNHDA and CDR2 is SQIVND in the germline V gene (reference sequence). This CDR3 is built from 14 residues. V was pared by 4 bases and J by 1 base, with 10 bases between. CDR3 residues: CASSREVDNYGYTF. The CDR3 bases are TGTGCCAGTAGTAGGGAGGTCGATAACTATGGCTACACCTTC.

V usage is TRBV28 and J usage is TRBJ2-5, with TRBD2 as a possible D gene (6 bases). This CDR3 has 13 residues. The V end lost 6 bases, the J end lost 4 bases, and 12 bases lay between the germline ends. The V gene's germline CDR1 is MDHEN and CDR2 SYDVKM. The CDR3 bases are TGTGCCAGCAGACCTGGAGGGAGAGAGACCCAGTACTTC. It encodes CASRPGGRETQYF.

The chain links TRBV2 to TRBJ2-7; D might be TRBD1 (6 bases). The CDR3 spans 11 residues. Germline lookup yields CDR1 SNHLY and CDR2 FYNNEI. The V end lost 10 bases, the J end lost 7 bases, and 14 bases lay between the germline ends. CDR3 in DNA: TGTGCCATCTTAGGACAGAGGGAGCAGTACTTC. This sequence encodes CAILGQREQYF.

The chain carries TRBV7-9 and TRBJ2-1, with D maybe TRBD1 (6 bases). From germline, CDR1 is SEHNR and CDR2 FQNEAQ (reference sequence). The CDR3 length is 14 residues. Trimming removed 1 base at V and 5 bases at J, with 9 bases between. CDR3 sequence (DNA): TGTGCCAGCAGCTTAGGGACAGCAGACAATGAGCAGTTCTTC. Translation gives CASSLGTADNEQFF.